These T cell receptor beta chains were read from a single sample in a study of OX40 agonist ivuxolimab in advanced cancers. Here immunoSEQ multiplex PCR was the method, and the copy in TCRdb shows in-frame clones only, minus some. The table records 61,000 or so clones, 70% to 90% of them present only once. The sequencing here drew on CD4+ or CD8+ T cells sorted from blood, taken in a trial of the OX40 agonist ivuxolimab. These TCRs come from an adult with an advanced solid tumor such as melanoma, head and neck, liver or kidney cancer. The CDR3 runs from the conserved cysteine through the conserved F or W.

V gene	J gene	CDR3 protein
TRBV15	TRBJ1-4	CATSRLGRDEKLFF
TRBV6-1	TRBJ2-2	CASNRASNTGELFF
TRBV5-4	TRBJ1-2	CASSFRGGSRGANYGYTF
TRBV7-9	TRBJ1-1	CASSPRGQGNDEAFF
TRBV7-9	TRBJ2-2	CASTTGSGELFF
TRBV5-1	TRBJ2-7	CASSSSLSERYEQYF
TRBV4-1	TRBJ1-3	CASSQVGGSGNTIYF
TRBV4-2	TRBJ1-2	CASSPHRGEGGYGYTF
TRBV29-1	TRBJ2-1	CSVGTRGPNNEQFF
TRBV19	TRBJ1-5	CASSINLAAGNQPQHF
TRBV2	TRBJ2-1	CASLDRGSSYNEQFF
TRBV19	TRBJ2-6	CASSMGRNSGANVLTF
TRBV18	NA	CASSPSAGRGEQYF